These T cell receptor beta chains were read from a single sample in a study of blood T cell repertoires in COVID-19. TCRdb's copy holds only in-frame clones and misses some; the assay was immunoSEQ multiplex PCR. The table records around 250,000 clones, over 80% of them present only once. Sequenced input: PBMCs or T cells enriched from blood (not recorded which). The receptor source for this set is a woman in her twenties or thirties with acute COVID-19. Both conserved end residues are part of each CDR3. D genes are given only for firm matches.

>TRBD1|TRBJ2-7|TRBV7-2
CASSSFSQGAREQYF
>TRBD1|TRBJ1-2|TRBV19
CASSVQGQPYGYTF
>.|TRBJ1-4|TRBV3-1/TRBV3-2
CASSQDSGGLEKLFF
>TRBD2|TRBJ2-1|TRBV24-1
CAIGTSGSNEQFF
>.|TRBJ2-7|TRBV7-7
CASSLAPEAHYEQYF
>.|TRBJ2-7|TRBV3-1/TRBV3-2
CASSLGRTGPLEQYF
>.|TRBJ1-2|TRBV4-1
CASSQVPTNENGYTF
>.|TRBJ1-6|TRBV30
CAWDRYNSPLHF
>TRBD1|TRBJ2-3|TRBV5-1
CASSVTGGADTQYF
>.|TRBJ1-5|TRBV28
CASSAYLRGGAHQPQHF
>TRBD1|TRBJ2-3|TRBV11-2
CASSSGQGAEDTQYF
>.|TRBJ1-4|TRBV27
CASRTESNEKLFF
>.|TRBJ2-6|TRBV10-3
CAISERGNFASGANVLTF
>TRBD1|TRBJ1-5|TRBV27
CASSATGERQPQHF
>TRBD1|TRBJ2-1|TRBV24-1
CATSELLRDRGYNEQFF
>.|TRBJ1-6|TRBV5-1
CASSLGQVNSPLHF
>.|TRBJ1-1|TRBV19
CASSIARGITEAFF
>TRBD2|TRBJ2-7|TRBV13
CATRRTSGNYEQYF
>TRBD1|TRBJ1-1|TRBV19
CASSIFSSGTENTEAFF
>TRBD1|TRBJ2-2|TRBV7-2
CASSRTGFTGELFF
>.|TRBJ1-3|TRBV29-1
CSAAGAVNRDLSGNTIYF
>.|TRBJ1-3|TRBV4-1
CASSQTSSGNTIYF
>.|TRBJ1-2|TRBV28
CASNRLAALGYTF
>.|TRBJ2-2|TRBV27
CASSPIGAATGELFF
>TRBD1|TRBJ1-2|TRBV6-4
CASRGTGGNGYTF
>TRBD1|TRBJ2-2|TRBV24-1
CATSDPTRQGASTGELFF
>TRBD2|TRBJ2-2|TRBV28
CASGRPRGASGHTGELFF
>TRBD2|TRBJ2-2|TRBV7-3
CASSPFLAATTGELFF
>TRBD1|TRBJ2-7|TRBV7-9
CASSPRDRYYEQYF
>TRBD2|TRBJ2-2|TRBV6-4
CASSEASGSLYTGELFF
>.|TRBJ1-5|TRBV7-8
CASSLASPGDQPQHF
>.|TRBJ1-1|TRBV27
CASSFIGTSLLAFF
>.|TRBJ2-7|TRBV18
CASSLTAPYEQYF
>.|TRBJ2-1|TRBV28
CASSRGSYNEQFF
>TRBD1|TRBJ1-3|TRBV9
CASSRWDREYTGNTIYF
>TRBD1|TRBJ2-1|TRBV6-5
CASGQGADFYNEQFF
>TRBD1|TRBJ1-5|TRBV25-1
CASSPTGGSQPQHF
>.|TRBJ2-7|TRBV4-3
CASSQEIGAEQYF
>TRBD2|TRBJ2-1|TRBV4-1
CASSQDTWELAGPNNEQFF
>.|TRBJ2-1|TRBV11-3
CASSLGEDLGEQFF
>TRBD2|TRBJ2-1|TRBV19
CASSIVAGDLNEQFF
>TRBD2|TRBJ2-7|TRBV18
CASSLIAGENEQYF
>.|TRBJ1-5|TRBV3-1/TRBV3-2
CASSQVGENQPQHF
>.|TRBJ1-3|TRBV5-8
CASSFSGTPSSGNTIYF
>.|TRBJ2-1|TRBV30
CAWGGQSYNEQFF
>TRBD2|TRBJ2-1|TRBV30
CAWSAAVGLAVNSYNEQFF
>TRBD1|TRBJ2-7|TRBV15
CATSRPDRGLEQYF
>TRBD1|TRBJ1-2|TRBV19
CASKVQGAFGYTF
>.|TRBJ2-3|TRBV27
CASSLFRTDTQYF
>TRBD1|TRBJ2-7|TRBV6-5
CASRGGQDPSYEQYF
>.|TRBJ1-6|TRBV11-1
CASSFDRRDSPLHF
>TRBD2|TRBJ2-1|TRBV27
CASSSIAGGYYNEQFF
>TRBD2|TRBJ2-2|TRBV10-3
CAISEQLAGLSNTGELFF
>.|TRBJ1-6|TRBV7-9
CASSTTGNNSPLHF
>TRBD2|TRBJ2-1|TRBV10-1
CASKKPGTSGSNEQFF
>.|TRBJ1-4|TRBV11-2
CASSYGEKLFF